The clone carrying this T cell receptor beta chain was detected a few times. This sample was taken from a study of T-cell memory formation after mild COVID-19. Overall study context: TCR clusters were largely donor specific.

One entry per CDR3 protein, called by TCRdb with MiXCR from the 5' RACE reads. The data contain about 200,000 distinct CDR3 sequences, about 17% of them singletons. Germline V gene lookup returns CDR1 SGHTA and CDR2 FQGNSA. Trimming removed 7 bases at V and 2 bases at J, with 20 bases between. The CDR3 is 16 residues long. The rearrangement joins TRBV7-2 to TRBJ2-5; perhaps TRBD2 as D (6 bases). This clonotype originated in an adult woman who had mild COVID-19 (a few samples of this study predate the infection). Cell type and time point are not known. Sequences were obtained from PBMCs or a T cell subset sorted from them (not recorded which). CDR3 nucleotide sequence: TGTGCCAGCAACCTCCGGAGGGCCGGCACACAAGAGACCCAGTACTTC. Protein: CASNLRRAGTQETQYF.